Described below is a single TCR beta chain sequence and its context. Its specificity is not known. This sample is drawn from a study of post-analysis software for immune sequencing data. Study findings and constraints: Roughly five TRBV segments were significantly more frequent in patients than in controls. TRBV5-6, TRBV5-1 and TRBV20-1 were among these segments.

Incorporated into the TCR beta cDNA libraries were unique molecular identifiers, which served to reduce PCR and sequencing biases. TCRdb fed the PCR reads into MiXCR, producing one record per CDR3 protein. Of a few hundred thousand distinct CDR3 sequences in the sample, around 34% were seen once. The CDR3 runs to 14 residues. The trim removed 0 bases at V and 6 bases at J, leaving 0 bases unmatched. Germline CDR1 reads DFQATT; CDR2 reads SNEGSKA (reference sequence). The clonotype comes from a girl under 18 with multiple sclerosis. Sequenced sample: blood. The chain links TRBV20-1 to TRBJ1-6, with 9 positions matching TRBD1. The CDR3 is CSAREDRGNSPLHF. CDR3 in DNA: TGCAGTGCTAGAGAGGACAGGGGTAATTCACCCCTCCACTTT.